The clone carrying this T cell receptor (beta chain) was counted between two and nine times. Its antigen is not identified. This entry belongs to a study of blood T cells in healthy people across ages. With a J-beta primer mix and a sample-barcoded 5' primer, a second PCR ran about 6 to 11 cycles. Every cDNA molecule bore a tag from a template-switch adaptor containing 12 random nucleotides. TCRdb re-analysed the 5' RACE reads in MiXCR, keeping a single row per CDR3 protein. The repertoire consists of 1,500,000 or so distinct CDR3 sequences, with 35% to 45% occurring once and the leading ten covering around 4%. Findings of the study overall: Changes in expanded clonotypes were possibly confounded, as the CMV status of donors was unknown.

The sample, about 9.2 milliliters of peripheral blood, was drawn from each donor. Isolation recovered at least 7 million PBMCs from every sample. Germline V gene lookup returns CDR1 SEHNR and CDR2 FQNEAQ (reference sequence). V was trimmed by 2 bases and J by 0 bases, leaving 8 bases between them. CDR3 length: 14 amino acids. The sequenced sample consisted of blood. This receptor was obtained from a woman between 18 and 29 years old in good health. V gene TRBV7-9 combines with J gene TRBJ2-7; the D is unclear. The CDR3 DNA sequence: TGTGCCAGCAGCTTACGCTCCGACTCCTACGAGCAGTACTTC. Translating it yields CASSLRSDSYEQYF.